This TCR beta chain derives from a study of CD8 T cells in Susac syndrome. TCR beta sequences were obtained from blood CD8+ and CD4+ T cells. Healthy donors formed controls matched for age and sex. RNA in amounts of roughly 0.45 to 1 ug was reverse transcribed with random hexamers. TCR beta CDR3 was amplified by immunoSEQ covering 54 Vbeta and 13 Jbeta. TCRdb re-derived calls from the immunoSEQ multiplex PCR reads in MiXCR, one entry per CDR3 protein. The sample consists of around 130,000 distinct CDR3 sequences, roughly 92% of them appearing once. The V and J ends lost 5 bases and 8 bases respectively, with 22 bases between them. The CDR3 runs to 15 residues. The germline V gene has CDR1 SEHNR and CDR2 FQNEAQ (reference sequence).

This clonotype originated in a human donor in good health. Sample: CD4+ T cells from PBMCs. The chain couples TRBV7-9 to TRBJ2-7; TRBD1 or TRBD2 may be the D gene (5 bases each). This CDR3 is CASSPNLRETGQQYF. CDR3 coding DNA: TGTGCCAGCAGCCCGAACCTCAGGGAGACGGGGCAGCAGTACTTC.